Following are 29 T cell receptor beta chains from one sample sequenced in a study of beta chain features in type 1 diabetes. Investigators reverse transcribed all isolated RNA, so they sequenced expressed TCRB transcripts. Profiled with immunoSEQ multiplex PCR; TCRdb holds only in-frame clones, not every one. The sample has approximately 120,000 clones, roughly 40% seen once. The sequencing input was stem cell memory CD4+ T cells from blood. The receptors were sampled from a woman aged 18-29 years in good health.

This clone appeared a few times. The chain has TRBV7-9 and TRBJ2-1, with TRBD2 identical over 12 bases. The V gene end was trimmed by 4 bases and the J gene end by 9 bases; junction bases not matched to a gene: 10. This CDR3 spans 16 amino acids. Germline V lookup: CDR1 SEHNR, CDR2 FQNEAQ (reference sequence). CDR3 protein: CASSSGLAGGVGEQFF. CDR3 bases: TGTGCCAGCAGCTCGGGGCTAGCGGGAGGGGTAGGTGAGCAGTTCTTC.

The CDR3 reads CASSLFADTQYF. CDR3 in DNA: TGCGCCAGCAGCTTGTTCGCAGATACGCAGTATTTT. The V and J genes are TRBV5-1 and TRBJ2-3; D unclear. The CDR3 has 12 amino acids. The germline V gene has CDR1 SGHRS and CDR2 YFSETQ. V was shortened by 1 base and J by 4 bases, with 4 bases between the two germline ends.

The chain carries TRBV20-1 and TRBJ2-5, with D possibly being TRBD2 (5 bases). The CDR3 has 11 amino acids. With 5 bases removed from V and 4 bases from J, the gap between germline ends came to 8 bases. From germline, CDR1 is DFQATT and CDR2 SNEGSKA (reference sequence). CDR3 loop: CSALAGETQYF. The DNA for the CDR3 is TGCAGTGCTCTAGCCGGAGAGACCCAGTACTTC.

This chain links TRBV5-4 with TRBJ1-1; D may be TRBD1 (6 bases). Per germline, CDR1 SGHNT and CDR2 YYREEE (reference sequence). The CDR3 covers 15 residues. Trimming left V 4 bases short and J 0 bases short, with 13 bases between. CDR3 bases: TGTGCCAGCAGCCCCCCTAACAGGGTGAACACTGAAGCTTTCTTT. Translation: CASSPPNRVNTEAFF.

The rearrangement links TRBV4-3 to TRBJ2-7; 15 bases align to TRBD2. The germline V gene encodes CDR1 LGHNA and CDR2 YSLEER. This CDR3 contains 17 residues. Trimming took 0 bases from V and 5 from J; bases not matched to a gene: 5. For the CDR3, the DNA is TGCGCCAGCAGCCAAGACCTCGGGACTAGCGGGAGGCACGAGCAGTACTTC. Translating it yields CASSQDLGTSGRHEQYF.

CDR3 region: CASRGLTENQPQHF. The CDR3 DNA reads as TGTGCCAGCAGGGGGTTGACAGAAAATCAGCCCCAGCATTTT. V is TRBV6-6 and J is TRBJ1-5; D is possibly TRBD1 (5 bases). V gave up 6 bases and J gave up 4 bases, with 13 bases separating them. Germline CDR1 is MNHNY and CDR2 is SVGAGI (reference sequence). The CDR3 runs 14 residues.

This clone occurred a few times. V gene TRBV5-1 combines with J gene TRBJ2-7, with TRBD2 matching over 11 bases. The CDR3 covers 16 residues. Germline CDR1 is SGHRS and CDR2 is YFSETQ. With V trimmed by 0 bases and J by 0 bases, 2 bases remained unmatched. CDR3: CASSLVTSGSSYEQYF. In DNA form, the CDR3 reads TGCGCCAGCAGCTTGGTTACTAGCGGGAGCTCCTACGAGCAGTACTTC.

V usage is TRBV19 and J usage is TRBJ2-7; D might be TRBD1 (5 bases). The CDR3 has 11 residues. V lost 4 bases and J 9 bases, leaving 10 bases between the germline ends. Germline CDR1 LNHDA, CDR2 SQIVND (reference sequence). The CDR3 sequence is CASSTAQGQYF. Here the CDR3 DNA reads TGTGCCAGTAGTACTGCGCAGGGGCAGTACTTC.

The chain employs TRBV5-1 and TRBJ2-3, with 7 bases aligning to TRBD2. Germline V lookup: CDR1 SGHRS, CDR2 YFSETQ. The CDR3 extends over 14 amino acids. J was trimmed by 3 bases and V by 4 bases; bases with no gene match: 5. The CDR3 DNA reads TGCGCCAGCAGCCTAGCGGTCCTAACAGATACGCAGTATTTT. Translation: CASSLAVLTDTQYF.

This sequence joins TRBV30 and TRBJ2-7; D may be TRBD2 (6 bases). Trimming took 3 bases from V and 0 from J, leaving 12 bases between them. Germline V gives CDR1 GTSNPN, CDR2 SVGIG (reference sequence). This CDR3 is built from 14 residues. The CDR3 nucleotides read TGTGCCTGGAGGCCCGGAGGGAGCTCCTACGAGCAGTACTTC. Translating it yields CAWRPGGSSYEQYF.

V is TRBV29-1 and J is TRBJ2-7; 11 positions agree with TRBD2. Germline V gives CDR1 SQVTM, CDR2 ANQGSEA. The CDR3 has 18 amino acids. Trimming took 1 base from V and 0 from J; bases not matched to a gene: 11. Here the CDR3 DNA reads TGCAGCGTTGAAGGGCCAGCTAGCGGGAGGCCACCCTCCTACGAGCAGTACTTC. Protein sequence: CSVEGPASGRPPSYEQYF.

This chain connects TRBV21-1 to TRBJ2-6; TRBD1 is the table's D call, not checked against the DNA. TRBV21-1 is noted as a pseudogene. The CDR3 covers 20 residues. CDR3 sequence: CASSIGAGQGIEAGANVLTF. In DNA, the CDR3 is TGTGCCAGCAGCATAGGGGCGGGACAGGGCATCGAGGCTGGGGCCAACGTCCTGACTTTC.

CDR3 region: CASSKGRGNTEAFF. In nucleotides, the CDR3 is TGTGCCAGCAGCAAAGGGCGGGGGAACACTGAAGCTTTCTTT. V is TRBV21-1 and J is TRBJ1-1. TRBV21-1 is a documented pseudogene. The CDR3 has 14 amino acids.

This chain links TRBV5-1 with TRBJ2-3; 13 nucleotides align to TRBD2. Germline loops: CDR1 SGHRS, CDR2 YFSETQ. The length of the CDR3 is 16 residues. With 4 bases clipped from V and 4 bases from J, the junction kept 6 bases outside the gene matches. This chain's CDR3 is CASSRILAGGPDTQYF. CDR3 in DNA: TGCGCCAGCAGCCGGATACTAGCGGGAGGGCCAGATACGCAGTATTTT.

The V and J genes are TRBV19 and TRBJ2-6; TRBD1 aligns across 9 bases. CDR3 length: 18 residues. Germline loops: CDR1 LNHDA, CDR2 SQIVND (reference sequence). V lost 6 bases and J lost 2; bases outside the gene matches: 11. In DNA, the CDR3 is TGTGCCAGTAGCCCTGGGACAGGGTGGATTACTGGGGCCAACGTCCTGACTTTC. Translating gives CASSPGTGWITGANVLTF.

The table lists this clone with a few counts. V usage is TRBV7-2 and J usage is TRBJ2-7, with 8 positions matching TRBD2. CDR3 length equals 18 residues. Germline CDR1 is SGHTA and CDR2 is FQGNSA. V shed 7 bases and J 0 bases; nucleotides not matched to a gene: 17. The CDR3 nucleotides are TGTGCCAGCACGAAAGCGGGTCCCCTAGCGGGTTACTCCTACGAGCAGTACTTC. Its protein is CASTKAGPLAGYSYEQYF.

This clone was counted between two and nine times. V and J are TRBV7-3 and TRBJ2-1, with TRBD2 identical over 7 bases. From germline, CDR1 is SGHTA and CDR2 FQGTGA. CDR3 length equals 15 residues. The V gene end was trimmed by 5 bases and the J gene end by 8 bases; junction bases not matched to a gene: 12. This chain's CDR3 is CASSQRGRPGDEQFF. The CDR3 region has the DNA TGTGCCAGCAGCCAGCGCGGGAGACCCGGGGATGAGCAGTTCTTC.

This clone was recorded a few times. The chain joins TRBV29-1 to TRBJ2-2, with 7 bases fitting TRBD2. Unmatched junction bases numbered 8, after V lost 2 bases and J lost 5 bases. CDR3 size: 15 residues. Germline V gene sequence: CDR1 SQVTM, CDR2 ANQGSEA. CDR3 nucleotides: TGCAGCGTTGAACTCGGCGGGAGTAGAACCGGGGAGCTGTTTTTT. Residues: CSVELGGSRTGELFF.

The chain links TRBV9 to TRBJ2-1; D possibly corresponds to TRBD2 (6 bases). With 7 bases removed from V and 9 bases from J, the gap between germline ends came to 17 bases. The CDR3 sequence is 13 residues long. Germline-derived CDR1 and CDR2 are SGDLS and YYNGEE. The CDR3: CASAGLTFGEQFF. In DNA form, the CDR3 reads TGTGCCAGCGCGGGGCTCACGTTTGGTGAGCAGTTCTTC.

In DNA form, the CDR3 reads TGTGCCAGCAGCGCACCCAGCGGGAGGTTCTCCTACAATGAGCAGTTCTTC. It specifies CASSAPSGRFSYNEQFF. This chain connects TRBV7-2 to TRBJ2-1, with TRBD2 matching over 9 bases. With 5 bases clipped from V and 0 bases from J, the junction kept 8 bases outside the gene matches. The germline CDR1 and CDR2 sequences are SGHTA and FQGNSA. The CDR3 contains 17 residues.

The V gene is TRBV7-2, the J gene TRBJ2-5, with 7 bases identical to TRBD1. CDR3 length equals 15 residues. With V trimmed by 7 bases and J by 2 bases, 10 bases remained unmatched. Germline values: CDR1 SGHTA, CDR2 FQGNSA. The CDR3 DNA sequence: TGTGCCAGCATCGCCGACCGGGACAGACAAGAGACCCAGTACTTC. Amino acid sequence: CASIADRDRQETQYF. Looking up the rest from reference TRBV7-2 and TRBJ2-5 gives the full variable domain: GAGVSQSPSNKVTEKGKDVELRCDPISGHTALYWYRQSLGQGLEFLIYFQGNSAPDKSGLPSDRFSAERTGGSVSTLTIQRTQQEDSAVYLCASIADRDRQETQYFGPGTRLLVL.

This clone was counted a few times. The chain employs TRBV18 and TRBJ2-7, with 10 bases aligning to TRBD2. From germline, CDR1 is KGHSH and CDR2 LQKENI. V trimming: 4 bases; J trimming: 3 bases; junction bases outside the gene matches: 6. The CDR3 runs 15 residues. CDR3 sequence (DNA): TGTGCCAGCTCACAGTCCGGGACTAGCGTCTACGAGCAGTACTTC. Protein sequence: CASSQSGTSVYEQYF.

This rearrangement joins TRBV9 to TRBJ1-2, with 8 bases lining up with TRBD1. The CDR3 is made up of 14 amino acids. With 1 base clipped from V and 5 bases from J, the junction kept 4 bases outside the gene matches. Germline CDR1 and CDR2: SGDLS and YYNGEE. CDR3 coding DNA: TGTGCCAGCAGCGTAACCGGGACAGGATATGGCTACACCTTC. Amino acid sequence: CASSVTGTGYGYTF.

This clone was seen only a few times. CDR3 nucleotide sequence: TGCGCCAGCAGCTTGGGGGACTACCAGAACACCGGGGAGCTGTTTTTT. This gives the protein CASSLGDYQNTGELFF. The rearrangement joins TRBV5-1 to TRBJ2-2; 7 bases match TRBD2. The J segment lost 1 base and the V segment lost 0 bases, leaving 3 bases of the junction unmatched. Germline V gene lookup returns CDR1 SGHRS and CDR2 YFSETQ. The CDR3 consists of 16 residues. The full variable domain, with the rest looked up from reference TRBV5-1 and TRBJ2-2, is KAGVTQTPRYLIKTRGQQVTLSCSPISGHRSVSWYQQTPGQGLQFLFEYFSETQRNKGNFPGRFSGRQFSNSRSEMNVSTLELGDSALYLCASSLGDYQNTGELFFGEGSRLTVL.

This clone was picked up a small number of times. The chain combines TRBV27 with TRBJ2-6; D ambiguous. The CDR3 runs 15 residues. CDR1 is MNHEY, CDR2 SMNVEV, per germline (reference sequence). V was trimmed by 1 base and J by 2 bases, leaving 6 bases between them. The CDR3 sequence is CASSLWPPGANVLTF. DNA for the CDR3: TGTGCCAGCAGTTTATGGCCCCCTGGGGCCAACGTCCTGACTTTC.

As for this clone: This sample includes further DNA sequences coding for the same CDR3. CDR3: CASSLDTTYNEQFF. The CDR3 DNA is TGCGCCAGCAGCTTGGACACCACGTACAATGAGCAGTTCTTC. This rearrangement joins TRBV5-1 to TRBJ2-1; D is undetermined. The CDR3 is 14 amino acids. V shed 0 bases and J shed 4 bases, with 8 bases lying between them. Per the germline V gene, CDR1 is SGHRS and CDR2 is YFSETQ. The full variable domain, completed using reference TRBV5-1 and TRBJ2-1, is KAGVTQTPRYLIKTRGQQVTLSCSPISGHRSVSWYQQTPGQGLQFLFEYFSETQRNKGNFPGRFSGRQFSNSRSEMNVSTLELGDSALYLCASSLDTTYNEQFFGPGTRLTVL.

The genes are TRBV29-1 and TRBJ1-1; a weak D match, TRBD1 (6 bases). CDR1 and CDR2 (germline): SQVTM, ANQGSEA. V lost 7 bases to trimming and J lost 0 bases, with 15 bases between them. This CDR3 has 14 amino acids. The CDR3 is CSARIRDMNTEAFF. The CDR3 nucleotides are TGCAGCGCTAGGATCCGGGACATGAACACTGAAGCTTTCTTT.

This chain links TRBV20-1 with TRBJ2-1, with D perhaps matching TRBD2 (6 bases). The germline V and J ends were trimmed by 3 bases and 11 bases, with 11 bases remaining between them. CDR1 is DFQATT and CDR2 is SNEGSKA in the germline V gene (reference sequence). CDR3 size: 11 residues. In DNA, the CDR3 is TGCAGTGCTAGGTATAGCGGCCAGCAGTTCTTC. Its protein is CSARYSGQQFF.

Only a few counts were recorded for this clone. The chain employs TRBV29-1 and TRBJ1-5, with D perhaps matching TRBD1 (5 bases). Trimming stripped 6 bases from V and 1 base from J, with 16 bases between. The germline CDR1 and CDR2 sequences are SQVTM and ANQGSEA. The CDR3 is 15 amino acids. The CDR3 is CSVMGPGLSNQPQHF. The CDR3 bases are TGCAGCGTCATGGGACCGGGACTGAGCAATCAGCCCCAGCATTTT.